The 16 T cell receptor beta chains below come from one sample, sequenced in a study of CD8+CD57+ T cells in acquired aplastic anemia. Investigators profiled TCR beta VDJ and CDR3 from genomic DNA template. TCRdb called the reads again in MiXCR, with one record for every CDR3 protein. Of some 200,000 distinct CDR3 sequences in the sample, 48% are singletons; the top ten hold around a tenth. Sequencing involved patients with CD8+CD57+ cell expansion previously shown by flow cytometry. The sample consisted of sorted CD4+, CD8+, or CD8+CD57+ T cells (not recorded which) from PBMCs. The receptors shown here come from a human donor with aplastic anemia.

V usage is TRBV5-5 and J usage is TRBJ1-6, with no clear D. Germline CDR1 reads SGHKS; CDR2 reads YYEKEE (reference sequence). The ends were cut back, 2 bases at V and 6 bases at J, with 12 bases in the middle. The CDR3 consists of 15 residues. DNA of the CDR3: TGTGCCAGCAGCTTAACAGTGGCAGCTAATTCACCCCTCCACTTT. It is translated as CASSLTVAANSPLHF.

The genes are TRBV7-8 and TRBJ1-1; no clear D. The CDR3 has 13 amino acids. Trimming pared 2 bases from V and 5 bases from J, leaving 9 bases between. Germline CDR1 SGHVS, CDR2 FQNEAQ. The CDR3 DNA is TGTGCCAGCAGCTTATACGTAGGGACTGAAGCTTTCTTT. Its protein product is CASSLYVGTEAFF.

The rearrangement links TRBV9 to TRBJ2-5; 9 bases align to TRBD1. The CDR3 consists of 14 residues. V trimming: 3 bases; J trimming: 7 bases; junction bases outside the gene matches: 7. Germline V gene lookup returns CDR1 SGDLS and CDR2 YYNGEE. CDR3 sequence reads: CASSGSGQGRTQYF. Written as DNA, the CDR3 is TGTGCCAGCAGCGGATCGGGACAGGGACGGACCCAGTACTTC.

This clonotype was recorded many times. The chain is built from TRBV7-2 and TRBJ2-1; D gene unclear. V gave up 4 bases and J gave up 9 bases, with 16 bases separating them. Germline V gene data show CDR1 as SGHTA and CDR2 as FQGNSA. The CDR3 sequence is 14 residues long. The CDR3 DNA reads TGTGCCAGCAGCTCGGCCGCCGGCCTGTTTGAGCAGTTCTTC. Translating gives CASSSAAGLFEQFF. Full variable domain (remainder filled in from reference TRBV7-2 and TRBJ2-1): GAGVSQSPSNKVTEKGKDVELRCDPISGHTALYWYRQSLGQGLEFLIYFQGNSAPDKSGLPSDRFSAERTGGSVSTLTIQRTQQEDSAVYLCASSSAAGLFEQFFGPGTRLTVL.

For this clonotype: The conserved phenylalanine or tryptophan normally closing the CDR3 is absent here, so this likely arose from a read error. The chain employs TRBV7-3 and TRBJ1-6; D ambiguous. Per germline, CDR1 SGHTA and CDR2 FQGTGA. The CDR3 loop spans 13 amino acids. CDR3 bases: TGTGCCAGCAGCTTGAAGGGTGATTCGCCCCTCCACCTT. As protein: CASSLKGDSPLHL.

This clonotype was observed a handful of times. In DNA, the CDR3 is TGCGCCAGCTCTCCGGGACTAGCCAATTCCTACGAGCAGTACTTC. It specifies CASSPGLANSYEQYF. V and J are TRBV10-1 and TRBJ2-7; TRBD2 matches 9 bases. Germline loops: CDR1 WNHNN, CDR2 SYGVQD (reference sequence). The CDR3 runs to 15 residues. J gave up 1 base and V 8 bases, and 9 bases lay outside the gene matches.

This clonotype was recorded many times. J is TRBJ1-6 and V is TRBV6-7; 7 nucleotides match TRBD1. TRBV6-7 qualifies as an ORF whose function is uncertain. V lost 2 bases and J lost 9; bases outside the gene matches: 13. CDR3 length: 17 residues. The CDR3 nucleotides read TGTGCCAGCAGTTACGGAGGAGGGGGCGGGGGTAGTTCACCCCTCCACTTT. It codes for CASSYGGGGGGSSPLHF.

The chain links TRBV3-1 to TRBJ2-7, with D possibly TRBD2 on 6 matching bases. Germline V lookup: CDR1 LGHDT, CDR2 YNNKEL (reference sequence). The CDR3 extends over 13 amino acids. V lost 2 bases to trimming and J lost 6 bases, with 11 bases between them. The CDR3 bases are TGTGCCAGCAGCCAAACTAGCTTGGGCGAGCAGTACTTC. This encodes CASSQTSLGEQYF.

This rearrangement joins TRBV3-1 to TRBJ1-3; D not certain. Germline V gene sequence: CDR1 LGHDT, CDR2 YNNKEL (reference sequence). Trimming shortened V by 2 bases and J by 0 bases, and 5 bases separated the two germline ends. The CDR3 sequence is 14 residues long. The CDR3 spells CASSQSHSGNTIYF. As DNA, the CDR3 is TGTGCCAGCAGCCAATCTCACTCTGGAAACACCATATATTTT. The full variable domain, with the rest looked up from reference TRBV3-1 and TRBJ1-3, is DTAVSQTPKYLVTQMGNDKSIKCEQNLGHDTMYWYKQDSKKFLKIMFSYNNKELIINETVPNRFSPKSPDKAHLNLHINSLELGDSAVYFCASSQSHSGNTIYFGEGSWLTVV.

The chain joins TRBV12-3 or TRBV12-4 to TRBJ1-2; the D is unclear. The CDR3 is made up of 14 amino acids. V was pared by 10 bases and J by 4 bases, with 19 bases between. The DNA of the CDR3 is TGTGCCAACAAAAGGTCCGAACCCTCCTATGGCTACACCTTC. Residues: CANKRSEPSYGYTF.

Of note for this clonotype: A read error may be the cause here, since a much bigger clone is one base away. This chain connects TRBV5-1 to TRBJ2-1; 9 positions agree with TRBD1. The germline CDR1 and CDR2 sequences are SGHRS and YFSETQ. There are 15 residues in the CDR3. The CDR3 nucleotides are TGCGCCAGCAGCCGGGAAGGACAGGGGATCAATGAGCAGGTCTTC. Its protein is CASSREGQGINEQVF.

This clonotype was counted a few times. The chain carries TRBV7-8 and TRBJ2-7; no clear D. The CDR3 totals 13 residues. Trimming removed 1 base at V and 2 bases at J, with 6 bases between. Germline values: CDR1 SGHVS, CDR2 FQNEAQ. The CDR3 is CASSLVSPYEQYF. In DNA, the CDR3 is TGTGCCAGCAGCTTAGTCAGTCCCTACGAGCAGTACTTC.

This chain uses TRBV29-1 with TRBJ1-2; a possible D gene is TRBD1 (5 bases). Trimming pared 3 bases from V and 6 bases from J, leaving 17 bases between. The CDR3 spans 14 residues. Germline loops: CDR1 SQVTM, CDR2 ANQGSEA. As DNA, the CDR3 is TGCAGCGTTGAGGGGGAACCCTTGGCTCATGGCTACACCTTC. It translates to CSVEGEPLAHGYTF.

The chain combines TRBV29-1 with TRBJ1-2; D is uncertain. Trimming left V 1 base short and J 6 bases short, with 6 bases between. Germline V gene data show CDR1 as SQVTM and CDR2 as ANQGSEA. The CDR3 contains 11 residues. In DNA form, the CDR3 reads TGCAGCGTTGAAGGGGCTGATGGCTACACCTTC. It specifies CSVEGADGYTF.

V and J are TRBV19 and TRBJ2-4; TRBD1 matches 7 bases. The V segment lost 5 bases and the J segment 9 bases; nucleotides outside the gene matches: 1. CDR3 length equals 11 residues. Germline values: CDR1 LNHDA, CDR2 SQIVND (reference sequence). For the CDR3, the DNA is TGTGCCAGTAGTCAGGGGGTCATTCAGTACTTC. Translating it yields CASSQGVIQYF.

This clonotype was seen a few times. Here the CDR3 reads CSASTTHEQLYEQYF. The DNA for the CDR3 is TGCAGTGCTAGCACGACTCACGAGCAGTTATACGAGCAGTACTTC. The genes are TRBV20-1 and TRBJ2-7; no clear D gene. Germline V gene sequence: CDR1 DFQATT, CDR2 SNEGSKA (reference sequence). Trimming took off 3 bases at V and 4 bases at J, with 19 bases between the two ends. The CDR3 spans 15 residues.